What follows are 4 T cell receptor beta chains derived from one specimen sequenced in a study of patients and donors after allogeneic stem cell transplantation. MiXCR, applied by TCRdb to the RT-PCR reads, yields one record per CDR3 protein. Here the sample spans 200,000 to 250,000 distinct CDR3 sequences, roughly 14% being singletons. Sequencing was carried out using blood, either unsorted or a sorted T cell fraction (not recorded which). The receptor set was obtained from a human donor who was either an allogeneic HSCT recipient or a stem cell or donor lymphocyte infusion donor (not recorded which). It is not recorded whose cells these are; they may come from a transplant donor.

This clonotype has a count of ten or more. The rearrangement links TRBV20-1 to TRBJ2-4; D is undetermined. The germline CDR1 and CDR2 sequences are DFQATT and SNEGSKA (reference sequence). The CDR3 has 15 amino acids. Between the trimmed V and J ends, which lost 2 bases and 0 bases, there was a span of 11 bases. The CDR3 sequence is CSARSSTLAKNIQYF. The CDR3 bases are TGCAGTGCTAGATCCAGTACGCTAGCCAAAAACATTCAGTACTTC.

This clonotype has only a few counts. CDR3 DNA: TGTGCCACCAGTTCGTATCCGGGACAGGGGGCTGATCAGCCCCAGCATTTT. Its protein product is CATSSYPGQGADQPQHF. The chain recombines TRBV15 with TRBJ1-5; TRBD1 matches 12 bases. The ends lost 6 bases at V and 5 bases at J; junction bases unmatched: 11. Germline V gene lookup returns CDR1 LNHNV and CDR2 YYDKDF (reference sequence). There are 17 residues in the CDR3.

This clonotype was picked up a small number of times. The CDR3 sequence is CASRYSGGSSYNEQFF. The CDR3 region has the DNA TGTGCCAGCAGGTATAGCGGGGGAAGCTCCTACAATGAGCAGTTCTTC. V gene TRBV6-1 combines with J gene TRBJ2-1; 9 nucleotides match TRBD2. The CDR3 totals 16 residues. Trimming cost V 6 bases and J 0 bases; bases outside gene matches: 6. The germline CDR1 and CDR2 sequences are MNHNS and SASEGT.

V is TRBV7-2 and J is TRBJ1-2; D is perhaps TRBD1 (5 bases). Between the trimmed V and J ends, which lost 7 bases and 7 bases, there was a span of 22 bases. Germline V gene data show CDR1 as SGHTA and CDR2 as FQGNSA. The CDR3 extends over 15 amino acids. CDR3: CASTKDGALRGGYTF. CDR3 bases: TGTGCCAGCACCAAAGATGGGGCCCTCCGGGGTGGCTACACCTTC.